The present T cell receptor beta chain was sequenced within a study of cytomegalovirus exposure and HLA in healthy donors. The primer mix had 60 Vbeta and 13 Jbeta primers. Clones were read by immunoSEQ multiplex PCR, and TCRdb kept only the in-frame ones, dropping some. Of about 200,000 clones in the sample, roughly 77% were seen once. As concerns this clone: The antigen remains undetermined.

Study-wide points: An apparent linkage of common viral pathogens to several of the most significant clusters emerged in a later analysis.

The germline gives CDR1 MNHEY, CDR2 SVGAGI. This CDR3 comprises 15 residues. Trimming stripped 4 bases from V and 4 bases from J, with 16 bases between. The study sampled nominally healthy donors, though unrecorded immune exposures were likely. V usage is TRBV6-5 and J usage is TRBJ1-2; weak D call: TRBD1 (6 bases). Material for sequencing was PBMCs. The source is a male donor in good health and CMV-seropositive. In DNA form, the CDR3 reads TGTGCCAGCAGTTCATCCACAGGGTCGGGCTATGGCTACACCTTC. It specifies CASSSSTGSGYGYTF.